Listed below are T cell receptor beta chains from one sample, sequenced in a study of T cell repertoires in cytomegalovirus infection. Via MiXCR, TCRdb re-called the reads, giving one row per CDR3 protein. The sample has about a million distinct CDR3 sequences, roughly 30% seen once. Their antigen targets remain unknown. The sequenced sample was cultured CD8+ T cells from PBMCs, obtained from culture after CMV antigen stimulation. These TCRs come from a human donor in good health (CMV status not recorded). Some clones in this sample may be carry-over from other donors' samples. CDR3s include the opening cysteine and the closing phenylalanine or tryptophan. The D gene is left open where the match is weak. Clone sizes are given selectively: once, few, many, or a class where the clone is expanded.

abundance: NA; d_gene: NA; j_gene: TRBJ2-1; v_gene: TRBV6-5; CDR3nt: TGTGCCAGCAGTAAAGATCCTAGCTCCTACAATGAGCAGTTCTTC; CDR3aa: CASSKDPSSYNEQFF
abundance: once; d_gene: NA; j_gene: TRBJ2-3; v_gene: TRBV7-3; CDR3nt: TGTGCCAGCAGCTTAAATCCGGATCAGCCCCAGTATTTT; CDR3aa: CASSLNPDQPQYF
abundance: few; d_gene: NA; j_gene: TRBJ2-1; v_gene: TRBV24-1; CDR3nt: TGTGCCACCAGTGACCTCCAGGGGAACAATGAGCAGTTCTTC; CDR3aa: CATSDLQGNNEQFF
abundance: few; d_gene: NA; j_gene: TRBJ2-1; v_gene: TRBV7-6; CDR3nt: TGTGCCGCCGGGAGCGATGAGCAGTTCTTC; CDR3aa: CAAGSDEQFF
abundance: many; d_gene: NA; j_gene: TRBJ1-2; v_gene: TRBV7-8; CDR3nt: TGTGCCAGCAGCTTAGCGAGGGGTCCTCAACTCTATGGCTACACCTTC; CDR3aa: CASSLARGPQLYGYTF
abundance: few; d_gene: NA; j_gene: TRBJ2-3; v_gene: TRBV9; CDR3nt: TGTGCCAGCAGCGTAGATGAGGGGAGCACAGATACGCAGTATTTT; CDR3aa: CASSVDEGSTDTQYF
abundance: NA; d_gene: NA; j_gene: TRBJ2-5; v_gene: TRBV20-1; CDR3nt: TGCAGTCCAAGGGAGCAAGAGACCCAGTACTTC; CDR3aa: CSPREQETQYF
abundance: NA; d_gene: NA; j_gene: TRBJ2-5; v_gene: TRBV5-4; CDR3nt: TGTGCCAGCAGCTTGGATTTAGGGGCCCAAGAGACCCAGTACTTC; CDR3aa: CASSLDLGAQETQYF
abundance: once; d_gene: NA; j_gene: TRBJ1-2; v_gene: TRBV20-1; CDR3nt: TGCAGTGCTAGAGGCCAGGGAACCTATGGCTACACCTTC; CDR3aa: CSARGQGTYGYTF
abundance: few; d_gene: TRBD1; j_gene: TRBJ1-2; v_gene: TRBV7-9; CDR3nt: TGTGCCAGCACCCGGACAGGGAAGGATGGCTACACCTTC; CDR3aa: CASTRTGKDGYTF
abundance: few; d_gene: NA; j_gene: TRBJ1-5; v_gene: TRBV7-8; CDR3nt: TGTGCCAGCAGCCGGGGAGAATTTATCAATCAGCCCCAGCATTTT; CDR3aa: CASSRGEFINQPQHF
abundance: few; d_gene: NA; j_gene: TRBJ1-6; v_gene: TRBV19; CDR3nt: TGTGCCAGTACTCCCGGGACGATGGGTTCACCCCTCCACTTT; CDR3aa: CASTPGTMGSPLHF
abundance: many; d_gene: NA; j_gene: TRBJ1-1; v_gene: TRBV11-1; CDR3nt: TGTGCCAGCAGCTCGATACAGGTGTCAGTGGGTGAAGCTTTCTTT; CDR3aa: CASSSIQVSVGEAFF
abundance: NA; d_gene: NA; j_gene: TRBJ2-1; v_gene: TRBV5-8; CDR3nt: TGTGCCAGCAGCTTGACCCAATTC; CDR3aa: CASSLTQF
abundance: NA; d_gene: TRBD1; j_gene: TRBJ1-4; v_gene: TRBV6-6; CDR3nt: TGTGCCAGCAGTCAGACAGGGTCCGGGGACTCTAATGAAAAACTGTTTTTT; CDR3aa: CASSQTGSGDSNEKLFF
abundance: NA; d_gene: NA; j_gene: TRBJ1-2; v_gene: TRBV3-1; CDR3nt: TGTGCCAGCAGCCAAGATATCCCCCGGGTCAGGGATCAAGATGGCTACACCTTC; CDR3aa: CASSQDIPRVRDQDGYTF
abundance: few; d_gene: NA; j_gene: TRBJ1-5; v_gene: TRBV6-1; CDR3nt: TGTGCCAGCAGTCGGAGGGGCTATTATCAGCCCCAGCATTTT; CDR3aa: CASSRRGYYQPQHF
abundance: NA; d_gene: TRBD1; j_gene: TRBJ2-7; v_gene: TRBV27; CDR3nt: TGTGCCAGCAGTCCCGGGACAGGGGGCCGCGAGCAGTACTTC; CDR3aa: CASSPGTGGREQYF
abundance: NA; d_gene: NA; j_gene: TRBJ1-4; v_gene: TRBV13; CDR3nt: TGTGCCAGCAGCGGGGATCGAAGAAAACTGTTTTTT; CDR3aa: CASSGDRRKLFF
abundance: NA; d_gene: NA; j_gene: TRBJ1-4; v_gene: TRBV27; CDR3nt: TGTGCCAGCAAACCACCGGGGTACATTGAAAAACTGTTTTTT; CDR3aa: CASKPPGYIEKLFF
abundance: NA; d_gene: NA; j_gene: TRBJ2-3; v_gene: TRBV7-3; CDR3nt: TGTGCCAGCAGCCAACCGCCTAAAGAGGGGAACACAGATACGCAGTTTTTT; CDR3aa: CASSQPPKEGNTDTQFF
abundance: many; d_gene: TRBD2; j_gene: TRBJ2-3; v_gene: TRBV12-3/TRBV12-4; CDR3nt: TGTGCCAGCAGTTTCCTAGCGGGGGGCGGGGATACGCAGTATTTT; CDR3aa: CASSFLAGGGDTQYF
abundance: NA; d_gene: NA; j_gene: TRBJ2-2; v_gene: TRBV6-5; CDR3nt: TGTGCCAGCAGTTACTCGAGGGGAGGGAACACCGGGGAGCTGTTTTTT; CDR3aa: CASSYSRGGNTGELFF
abundance: few; d_gene: NA; j_gene: TRBJ1-5; v_gene: TRBV19; CDR3nt: TGTGCCAGTAGTATGGGAAGCTTGGGGATACGTCAGCCCCAGCATTTT; CDR3aa: CASSMGSLGIRQPQHF
abundance: NA; d_gene: NA; j_gene: TRBJ1-3; v_gene: TRBV15; CDR3nt: TGTGCCACCAGCGGGTCGACAGGAGCAAACACCGTATATTTT; CDR3aa: CATSGSTGANTVYF
abundance: NA; d_gene: NA; j_gene: TRBJ2-4; v_gene: TRBV16; CDR3nt: TGTGCCAGCAGCCATATCGGTCAGGTGGGAGACATTCAGTACTTC; CDR3aa: CASSHIGQVGDIQYF
abundance: NA; d_gene: TRBD2; j_gene: TRBJ2-5; v_gene: TRBV6-2/TRBV6-3; CDR3nt: TGTGCCAGCAGCCCCCTCCGGGAGGAGGGGGAGACCCAGTACTTC; CDR3aa: CASSPLREEGETQYF
abundance: many; d_gene: NA; j_gene: TRBJ2-3; v_gene: TRBV7-2; CDR3nt: TGTGCCAGCAGCTTAGTGGGCGGAGCGGGTGAAGGCACAGATACGCAGTATTTT; CDR3aa: CASSLVGGAGEGTDTQYF
abundance: NA; d_gene: NA; j_gene: TRBJ2-3; v_gene: TRBV6-1; CDR3nt: TGTGCCAGCACATTTGGCAGGGGCATAACAGATACGCAGTATTTT; CDR3aa: CASTFGRGITDTQYF
abundance: few; d_gene: TRBD2; j_gene: TRBJ2-1; v_gene: TRBV2; CDR3nt: TGTGCCAGCAGTGATATGTACGGGGGGGCCGCAAATGAGCAGTTCTTC; CDR3aa: CASSDMYGGAANEQFF
abundance: NA; d_gene: NA; j_gene: TRBJ2-2; v_gene: TRBV6-2/TRBV6-3; CDR3nt: TGTGCCACCTTTCTGCCCATAGACATTACCGGGGAGCTGTTTTTT; CDR3aa: CATFLPIDITGELFF
abundance: NA; d_gene: TRBD1; j_gene: TRBJ2-5; v_gene: TRBV12-5; CDR3nt: TGTGCTAGTGGCTCAACGGACAGGGTTGGGGAGACCCAGTACTTC; CDR3aa: CASGSTDRVGETQYF
abundance: NA; d_gene: NA; j_gene: TRBJ1-5; v_gene: TRBV25-1; CDR3nt: TGTGCCACCCTAAGGAGGGATCAGCCCCAGCATTTT; CDR3aa: CATLRRDQPQHF
abundance: NA; d_gene: NA; j_gene: TRBJ2-3; v_gene: TRBV5-1; CDR3nt: TGCGCCAGCAGCTTTGAGCAAGACACAGATACGCAGTATTTT; CDR3aa: CASSFEQDTDTQYF
abundance: few; d_gene: NA; j_gene: TRBJ2-7; v_gene: TRBV7-9; CDR3nt: TGTGCCAGCAGCTCTCTTCCCGGGGAGTCGTCCTACGAGCAGTACTTC; CDR3aa: CASSSLPGESSYEQYF
abundance: NA; d_gene: TRBD1; j_gene: TRBJ1-5; v_gene: TRBV4-1; CDR3nt: TGCGCCAGCAGCCGAGAACAGGGGTGGGTCAATCAGCCCCAGCATTTT; CDR3aa: CASSREQGWVNQPQHF
abundance: NA; d_gene: NA; j_gene: TRBJ1-1; v_gene: TRBV19; CDR3nt: TGTGCCAGTAGTATTTCGGGTTACACTGAAGCTTTCTTT; CDR3aa: CASSISGYTEAFF
abundance: NA; d_gene: TRBD1; j_gene: TRBJ1-2; v_gene: TRBV6-1; CDR3nt: TGTGCCAGCAGTGGGGGGACAGGGAGGCTCGGTGACTATGGCTACACCTTC; CDR3aa: CASSGGTGRLGDYGYTF
abundance: many; d_gene: NA; j_gene: TRBJ1-3; v_gene: TRBV12-3/TRBV12-4; CDR3nt: TGTGCCAGCAGACGATCGGGGGGCGCCGGTGGAAACACCATATATTTT; CDR3aa: CASRRSGGAGGNTIYF
abundance: few; d_gene: TRBD1; j_gene: TRBJ1-4; v_gene: TRBV7-2; CDR3nt: TGTGCCAGCAGCCGCTTTTCAGGGGGACGTGAAAAACTGTTTTTT; CDR3aa: CASSRFSGGREKLFF
abundance: NA; d_gene: NA; j_gene: TRBJ1-1; v_gene: TRBV12-3/TRBV12-4; CDR3nt: TGTGCCAGCAGTTTAGCTCAGAGGGCTGAAGCTTTCTTT; CDR3aa: CASSLAQRAEAFF